These T cell receptor beta chains were read from a single sample in a study of blood T cell repertoires in COVID-19. The repertoire was sequenced with immunoSEQ multiplex PCR; TCRdb's copy has only in-frame clones and lacks some. Of about 210,000 clones listed, roughly nine tenths are singletons. The sample taken for sequencing was peripheral blood. These receptors all stem from a man in his forties with acute or convalescent COVID-19. CDR3s include the opening cysteine and the closing phenylalanine or tryptophan. The order of the fields is V gene, D gene, clone size, J gene, CDR3 protein, CDR3 DNA. D genes are given only for firm matches. A clone size is listed for some rows: how often the clone was seen (once, few, many), or a class if it is expanded.

V: TRBV19
D: TRBD1
size: -
J: TRBJ1-2
CDR3: CATNPGQGIYGYTF
DNA: TGTGCCACTAATCCGGGACAGGGAATCTATGGCTACACCTTC

V: TRBV15
D: -
size: -
J: TRBJ2-6
CDR3: CATSRGIGAADSGANVLTF
DNA: TGTGCCACCAGCAGGGGAATTGGGGCAGCCGACTCTGGGGCCAACGTCCTGACTTTC

V: TRBV7-9
D: TRBD2
size: once
J: TRBJ2-1
CDR3: CASSTAGLAFFGEQFF
DNA: TGTGCCAGCAGCACTGCCGGACTAGCGTTCTTCGGTGAGCAGTTCTTC

V: TRBV6-6
D: TRBD1
size: -
J: TRBJ2-1
CDR3: CASTDRANYNEQFF
DNA: TGTGCCAGCACCGACAGGGCGAACTACAATGAGCAGTTCTTC

V: TRBV6-5
D: TRBD1
size: -
J: TRBJ1-5
CDR3: CASSRQGVGNQPQHF
DNA: TGTGCCAGCAGTAGACAGGGGGTAGGCAATCAGCCCCAGCATTTT

V: TRBV28
D: -
size: -
J: TRBJ2-2
CDR3: CAANRETGELFF
DNA: TGTGCCGCAAATAGAGAGACCGGGGAGCTGTTTTTT

V: TRBV7-3
D: TRBD2
size: -
J: TRBJ2-3
CDR3: CASSLLVAGGTDTQYF
DNA: TGTGCCAGCAGTCTCCTCGTAGCGGGAGGCACAGATACGCAGTATTTT

V: TRBV5-1
D: TRBD1
size: -
J: TRBJ1-1
CDR3: CASSSPGTGTNTEAFF
DNA: TGCGCCAGCAGCTCGCCGGGGACAGGGACTAACACTGAAGCTTTCTTT

V: TRBV19
D: -
size: -
J: TRBJ2-3
CDR3: CASSITGERADTQYF
DNA: TGTGCCAGTAGTATTACCGGAGAGAGGGCAGATACGCAGTATTTT

V: TRBV5-5
D: -
size: -
J: TRBJ1-1
CDR3: CASSSLLGAPEAFF
DNA: TGTGCCAGCAGTTCACTTTTGGGGGCCCCTGAAGCTTTCTTT

V: TRBV6-5
D: -
size: -
J: TRBJ2-7
CDR3: CASSWEGTGRYEQYF
DNA: TGTGCCAGCAGTTGGGAGGGGACAGGTCGCTACGAGCAGTACTTC

V: TRBV4-1
D: -
size: -
J: TRBJ1-4
CDR3: CASSQDLRGTNEKLFF
DNA: TGCGCCAGCAGCCAAGATCTTAGGGGAACTAATGAAAAACTGTTTTTT

V: TRBV6-2/TRBV6-3
D: TRBD1
size: -
J: TRBJ1-5
CDR3: CASSYGGQYYSNQPQHF
DNA: TGTGCCAGCAGTTACGGGGGACAGTATTATAGCAATCAGCCCCAGCATTTT

V: TRBV28
D: TRBD2
size: -
J: TRBJ2-7
CDR3: CASIPGRVSYEQYF
DNA: TGTGCCAGCATCCCCGGGAGGGTGTCCTACGAGCAGTACTTC

V: TRBV3-1/TRBV3-2
D: -
size: -
J: TRBJ1-1
CDR3: CASSQGGRTEAFF
DNA: TGTGCCAGCAGCCAAGGAGGCCGCACTGAAGCTTTCTTT

V: TRBV18
D: -
size: -
J: TRBJ1-1
CDR3: CASLPSLVNTEAFF
DNA: TGTGCCAGCCTACCCTCGTTGGTGAACACTGAAGCTTTCTTT

V: TRBV19
D: TRBD1
size: -
J: TRBJ1-5
CDR3: CASSWGQYSNQPQHF
DNA: TGTGCCAGTAGTTGGGGACAGTATAGCAATCAGCCCCAGCATTTT

V: TRBV28
D: -
size: -
J: TRBJ2-1
CDR3: CASTKDYTFNEQFF
DNA: TGTGCCAGCACCAAGGACTATACTTTCAATGAGCAGTTCTTC

V: TRBV6-5
D: -
size: -
J: TRBJ2-7
CDR3: CASRPVGQGASREYF
DNA: -